This T cell receptor (beta chain) was retrieved from a study of blood T cells in healthy people across ages. As for the study in general: About one barcoded beta molecule per two T cells was captured by template switching.

CDR3 size: 16 residues. Germline lookup yields CDR1 MDHEN and CDR2 SYDVKM. Trimming pared 2 bases from V and 4 bases from J, leaving 15 bases between. Next came a second PCR, run for 7 to 11 cycles, which used a sample-barcoded 5' primer along with a J-beta primer mix. MiXCR was run by TCRdb on the 5' RACE reads, yielding one entry per CDR3 protein. The sample consists of about 1.4 million distinct CDR3 sequences, 59% of them appearing once. The TCR sequence derives from a man younger than 30 in good health. The rearrangement uses TRBV28 and TRBJ2-1; the D call may be TRBD1 or TRBD2 (6 bases each). Input material: blood. The DNA for the CDR3 is TGTGCCAGCAGTTTAGAGTCTGGGGGGCTTTACAATGAGCAGTTCTTC. The encoded protein is CASSLESGGLYNEQFF.